The sequence of this T cell receptor (beta chain) was determined in a study of graft-versus-host responses after intestinal transplantation. This clone was detected only once. Its target is not known. Germline CDR1 is LNHDA and CDR2 is SQIVND (reference sequence). The CDR3 spans 15 residues. Trimming stripped 3 bases from V and 2 bases from J, with 12 bases between. TCRdb keeps only in-frame clones here, not all; method: immunoSEQ multiplex PCR. The sample lists 130,000 or so clones; about 92% were seen once. The sequencing here drew on unstimulated CD4+ T cells sorted from spleen or lymph node cells, taken before intestinal transplant. This TCR came from a human donor who received an intestinal transplant. The chain recombines TRBV19 with TRBJ2-3, with a tentative D call TRBD2 (5 bases). The CDR3 spells CASSMYGKYTDTQYF. The CDR3, as DNA: TGTGCCAGTAGTATGTACGGGAAATACACAGATACGCAGTATTTT. Based on the CDR3 plus reference TRBV19 and TRBJ2-3, the full variable domain is DGGITQSPKYLFRKEGQNVTLSCEQNLNHDAMYWYRQDPGQGLRLIYYSQIVNDFQKGDIAEGYSVSREKKESFPLTVTSAQKNPTAFYLCASSMYGKYTDTQYFGPGTRLTVL.